These T cell receptor beta chains were read from a single sample in a study of regulatory T cells in long-lasting Graves disease. TCRdb called the multiplex PCR reads again in MiXCR, with one record for every CDR3 protein. The sample includes 580,000 or so distinct CDR3 sequences, 16% of them seen just once. This same sample was also part of a study on T cells in Graves' hyperthyroidism and ophthalmopathy.

Specimen: peripheral blood mononuclear cells (PBMCs), collected at new diagnosis, from a patient treated with antithyroid drugs. The receptors here all came from a man aged 18 to 35 with Graves disease. The CDR3 runs from the conserved cysteine through the conserved F or W. The order of the fields is CDR3 DNA, CDR3 protein, CDR3 length, clone size, V gene, D gene, J gene. D genes are given only for firm matches. For some rows the clone size is stated as once, few or many, or as a class when expanded; others skip it.

CDR3nt: TGCGCCAGCAGCCCGGAGGAGGCGTACTATGGCTACACCTTC
CDR3aa: CASSPEEAYYGYTF
len: 14
abundance: few
v_gene: TRBV4-1
d_gene: NA
j_gene: TRBJ1-2

CDR3nt: TGCGCCAGCAGCCAAGCCCAGCGGCCGGAGCAGTTCTTC
CDR3aa: CASSQAQRPEQFF
len: 13
abundance: few
v_gene: TRBV4-1
d_gene: NA
j_gene: TRBJ2-1

CDR3nt: TGTGCCAGCAGCTTATCGGACAAGGCTAGCGGTTCGACCGGGGAGCTGTTTTTT
CDR3aa: CASSLSDKASGSTGELFF
len: 18
abundance: NA
v_gene: TRBV7-9
d_gene: TRBD2
j_gene: TRBJ2-2

CDR3nt: TGTGCCAGCAGGAGGGAGGGTAGGAGTACTGAAGCTTTCTTT
CDR3aa: CASRREGRSTEAFF
len: 14
abundance: many
v_gene: TRBV28
d_gene: NA
j_gene: TRBJ1-1

CDR3nt: TGCAGCGGCCTAGGGGGTGGCGAGACCCAGTACTTC
CDR3aa: CSGLGGGETQYF
len: 12
abundance: few
v_gene: TRBV20-1
d_gene: NA
j_gene: TRBJ2-5

CDR3nt: TGTGCCAGCAGTAGCTACGGGCGGAGCACAGATACGCAGTATTTT
CDR3aa: CASSSYGRSTDTQYF
len: 15
abundance: many
v_gene: TRBV2
d_gene: NA
j_gene: TRBJ2-3

CDR3nt: TGTGCCTGCCTAGGCAGGGCCTGGAACACTGAAGCTTTCTTT
CDR3aa: CACLGRAWNTEAFF
len: 14
abundance: few
v_gene: TRBV30
d_gene: NA
j_gene: TRBJ1-1

CDR3nt: TGTGCCAGCAAGCCCCCAGGGCAAGAGACCCAGTACTTC
CDR3aa: CASKPPGQETQYF
len: 13
abundance: many
v_gene: TRBV2
d_gene: NA
j_gene: TRBJ2-5

CDR3nt: TGTGCCAGCAGTTACGGAGGCCGAGGGTCCTACGAGCAGTACTTC
CDR3aa: CASSYGGRGSYEQYF
len: 15
abundance: many
v_gene: TRBV6-5
d_gene: NA
j_gene: TRBJ2-7

CDR3nt: TGTGCCAGCAGCTTCGGCGGGAGAGGCGATGAGCAGTTCTTC
CDR3aa: CASSFGGRGDEQFF
len: 14
abundance: NA
v_gene: TRBV7-3
d_gene: TRBD2
j_gene: TRBJ2-1

CDR3nt: TGTGCCAGCAGTACTTCCTGGACTAGCAGCAATGAGCAGTTCTTC
CDR3aa: CASSTSWTSSNEQFF
len: 15
abundance: few
v_gene: TRBV28
d_gene: TRBD2
j_gene: TRBJ2-1

CDR3nt: TGTGCCAGCACCGACGGGGCGGGCATTCAGTACTTC
CDR3aa: CASTDGAGIQYF
len: 12
abundance: many
v_gene: TRBV6-2/TRBV6-3
d_gene: NA
j_gene: TRBJ2-4

CDR3nt: TGTGCCAGCAGCCAAGGGACTATTGCCGGGGAGCTGTTTTTT
CDR3aa: CASSQGTIAGELFF
len: 14
abundance: few
v_gene: TRBV3-1
d_gene: NA
j_gene: TRBJ2-2

CDR3nt: TGTGCCTGGAGTGTACTCCTTCAGACTAATGAAAAACTGTTTTTT
CDR3aa: CAWSVLLQTNEKLFF
len: 15
abundance: many
v_gene: TRBV30
d_gene: NA
j_gene: TRBJ1-4

CDR3nt: TGTGCCAGCAGCAAACAAATCGGGACAGGGGCCACAGATACGCAGTATTTT
CDR3aa: CASSKQIGTGATDTQYF
len: 17
abundance: many
v_gene: TRBV11-2
d_gene: TRBD1
j_gene: TRBJ2-3

CDR3nt: TGCAGTGCCACCGGGACTAGCGGGAGAGGCTACAATGAGCAGTTCTTC
CDR3aa: CSATGTSGRGYNEQFF
len: 16
abundance: many
v_gene: TRBV20-1
d_gene: TRBD2
j_gene: TRBJ2-1

CDR3nt: TGTGCTTTTGGGGGCGGCTACGAGCAGTACTTC
CDR3aa: CAFGGGYEQYF
len: 11
abundance: many
v_gene: TRBV28
d_gene: NA
j_gene: TRBJ2-7

CDR3nt: TGTGCCAGCCGGACAGCCCATCAGCCCCAGCATTTT
CDR3aa: CASRTAHQPQHF
len: 12
abundance: NA
v_gene: TRBV6-1
d_gene: NA
j_gene: TRBJ1-5

CDR3nt: TGTGCCAGCAGCTTACTTGGGATGACAGATACGCAGTATTTT
CDR3aa: CASSLLGMTDTQYF
len: 14
abundance: once
v_gene: TRBV11-3
d_gene: NA
j_gene: TRBJ2-3

CDR3nt: TGTGCCAGCAGCTCCGGGCCCTACGAGCAGTACTTC
CDR3aa: CASSSGPYEQYF
len: 12
abundance: many
v_gene: TRBV12-3/TRBV12-4
d_gene: NA
j_gene: TRBJ2-7

CDR3nt: TGTGCCAGCAGCCCAGGGGGTACGAGCCCCGGAAACTTT
CDR3aa: CASSPGGTSPGNF
len: 13
abundance: few
v_gene: TRBV2
d_gene: TRBD1
j_gene: TRBJ1-1

CDR3nt: TGTGCCACCTGGCGGGGGCAGAGCTACGACAATGAGCAGTTCTTC
CDR3aa: CATWRGQSYDNEQFF
len: 15
abundance: many
v_gene: TRBV15
d_gene: NA
j_gene: TRBJ2-1

CDR3nt: TGTGCCAGCAGCTTAATAGGATCGGGATCGCAGGGCGCTTTCTTT
CDR3aa: CASSLIGSGSQGAFF
len: 15
abundance: few
v_gene: TRBV7-3
d_gene: NA
j_gene: TRBJ1-1

CDR3nt: TGTGCCAGCAGTATCTTAGCGGGAGGGTCCTACAATGAGCAGTTCTTC
CDR3aa: CASSILAGGSYNEQFF
len: 16
abundance: many
v_gene: TRBV27
d_gene: TRBD2
j_gene: TRBJ2-1

CDR3nt: TGTGCCAGCAGCTTCGGAGGGGGGGTTGGCTACACCTTC
CDR3aa: CASSFGGGVGYTF
len: 13
abundance: many
v_gene: TRBV11-2
d_gene: NA
j_gene: TRBJ1-2

CDR3nt: TGTGCCATCAGTGAAGGACGGCCGAACACTGAAGCTTTCTTT
CDR3aa: CAISEGRPNTEAFF
len: 14
abundance: many
v_gene: TRBV10-3
d_gene: NA
j_gene: TRBJ1-1

CDR3nt: TGTGCCAGCAGCCAAGAGGGCCAGGCCGGACAGCCCCAGCATTTT
CDR3aa: CASSQEGQAGQPQHF
len: 15
abundance: few
v_gene: TRBV4-2
d_gene: NA
j_gene: TRBJ1-5

CDR3nt: TGTGCCAGCAGCGGGGGGGACAATGAGCAGTTCTTC
CDR3aa: CASSGGDNEQFF
len: 12
abundance: many
v_gene: TRBV27
d_gene: TRBD2
j_gene: TRBJ2-1

CDR3nt: TGCGCCAGCGGCGACGGGGGTTTCGCCTACGAGCAGTACTTC
CDR3aa: CASGDGGFAYEQYF
len: 14
abundance: many
v_gene: TRBV5-1
d_gene: NA
j_gene: TRBJ2-7

CDR3nt: TGTGCCAGCAGTTTAGGGGGACTTCTGACTGACACAGATACGCAGTATTTT
CDR3aa: CASSLGGLLTDTDTQYF
len: 17
abundance: many
v_gene: TRBV27
d_gene: NA
j_gene: TRBJ2-3

CDR3nt: TGCAGCCCACTTCACGAGCAGTACTTC
CDR3aa: CSPLHEQYF
len: 9
abundance: many
v_gene: TRBV20-1
d_gene: NA
j_gene: TRBJ2-7

CDR3nt: TGTGCCTGGAGAGTAAACTATGGCTACACCTTC
CDR3aa: CAWRVNYGYTF
len: 11
abundance: many
v_gene: TRBV30
d_gene: NA
j_gene: TRBJ1-2

CDR3nt: TGTGCCAGCAGCTTGGAGGGAGGGGATCAGCCCCAGCATTTT
CDR3aa: CASSLEGGDQPQHF
len: 14
abundance: many
v_gene: TRBV5-1
d_gene: NA
j_gene: TRBJ1-5

CDR3nt: TGTGCCAGCAGCTATCAGGGTCAGCCCCAGCATTTT
CDR3aa: CASSYQGQPQHF
len: 12
abundance: many
v_gene: TRBV5-5
d_gene: NA
j_gene: TRBJ1-5

CDR3nt: TGTGCCAGAAACAGTGGGGGTAGCGGGACCAGGAGGGGGTATTTT
CDR3aa: CARNSGGSGTRRGYF
len: 15
abundance: many
v_gene: TRBV2
d_gene: TRBD2
j_gene: TRBJ2-3

CDR3nt: TGTGCCAGCAGCGACGGCGGGAGGTCCTACAATGAGCAGTTCTTC
CDR3aa: CASSDGGRSYNEQFF
len: 15
abundance: few
v_gene: TRBV9
d_gene: TRBD2
j_gene: TRBJ2-1

CDR3nt: TGTGCCAGCAGGACAGGGGGGGGCTCCTACGAGCAGTACTTC
CDR3aa: CASRTGGGSYEQYF
len: 14
abundance: many
v_gene: TRBV27
d_gene: TRBD1
j_gene: TRBJ2-7

CDR3nt: TGCGCCAGCAGCCAAGCCGGGGGCAGCACAGATACGCAGTATTTT
CDR3aa: CASSQAGGSTDTQYF
len: 15
abundance: few
v_gene: TRBV4-1
d_gene: NA
j_gene: TRBJ2-3

CDR3nt: TGTGCCAGCAGACCTCTAGCGGGAAGGGGCGAGCAGTACTTC
CDR3aa: CASRPLAGRGEQYF
len: 14
abundance: NA
v_gene: TRBV6-2/TRBV6-3
d_gene: TRBD2
j_gene: TRBJ2-7

CDR3nt: TGTGCCAGCAGCCGAAACCCTAGCGGGAGGGACTTCTACGAGCAGTACTTC
CDR3aa: CASSRNPSGRDFYEQYF
len: 17
abundance: NA
v_gene: TRBV3-1
d_gene: TRBD2
j_gene: TRBJ2-7

CDR3nt: TGTGCCAGCAGTTTATGGACGGATAGCAATCAGCCCCAGCATTTT
CDR3aa: CASSLWTDSNQPQHF
len: 15
abundance: many
v_gene: TRBV28
d_gene: NA
j_gene: TRBJ1-5

CDR3nt: TGTGCCAGCGGACTAACAGGGGGTAAGACCTACGAGCAGTACTTC
CDR3aa: CASGLTGGKTYEQYF
len: 15
abundance: few
v_gene: TRBV28
d_gene: TRBD1
j_gene: TRBJ2-7

CDR3nt: TGTGCCAGCAGATCTAGCGGGAGGGTCTCGGATGAGCAGTTCTTC
CDR3aa: CASRSSGRVSDEQFF
len: 15
abundance: many
v_gene: TRBV12-3/TRBV12-4
d_gene: TRBD2
j_gene: TRBJ2-1

CDR3nt: TGTGCCAGCAGCTGGGCACTAGCGGATACGCAGTATTTT
CDR3aa: CASSWALADTQYF
len: 13
abundance: many
v_gene: TRBV7-2
d_gene: TRBD2
j_gene: TRBJ2-3

CDR3nt: TGTGCCAGCAGCTCAGGAACTAACTTCAACTATGGCTACACCTTC
CDR3aa: CASSSGTNFNYGYTF
len: 15
abundance: NA
v_gene: TRBV7-9
d_gene: NA
j_gene: TRBJ1-2

CDR3nt: TGTGCCAGCAGCTTAGAGGACTTCAGTGAGCAGTTCTTC
CDR3aa: CASSLEDFSEQFF
len: 13
abundance: NA
v_gene: TRBV11-2
d_gene: NA
j_gene: TRBJ2-1

CDR3nt: TGTGCCAGCAGTCCAGACAAGGACTTAAATAGCGCAACTAATGAAAAACTGTTTTTT
CDR3aa: CASSPDKDLNSATNEKLFF
len: 19
abundance: NA
v_gene: TRBV28
d_gene: NA
j_gene: TRBJ1-4

CDR3nt: TGCAGTGCTACTGACAAGAGCTCCTACAATGAGCAGTTCTTC
CDR3aa: CSATDKSSYNEQFF
len: 14
abundance: NA
v_gene: TRBV20-1
d_gene: NA
j_gene: TRBJ2-1

CDR3nt: TGTGCCAGCATGCGTACTCCCCGGGGAAACACCATATATTTT
CDR3aa: CASMRTPRGNTIYF
len: 14
abundance: NA
v_gene: TRBV2
d_gene: NA
j_gene: TRBJ1-3

CDR3nt: TGCGCCAGCAGCCGGACTAGCGGCGATGAGCAGTTCTTC
CDR3aa: CASSRTSGDEQFF
len: 13
abundance: many
v_gene: TRBV5-1
d_gene: TRBD2
j_gene: TRBJ2-1

CDR3nt: TGTGCCAGCACCTTCACCGGGACAGGGGTCCTCTCTGGAAACACCATATATTTT
CDR3aa: CASTFTGTGVLSGNTIYF
len: 18
abundance: NA
v_gene: TRBV2
d_gene: TRBD1
j_gene: TRBJ1-3

CDR3nt: TGTGCCAGCAGTTTATTGAACCTGGTTTATCAGCCCCAGCATTTT
CDR3aa: CASSLLNLVYQPQHF
len: 15
abundance: many
v_gene: TRBV28
d_gene: NA
j_gene: TRBJ1-5

CDR3nt: TGTGCCAGCTCACCGCTTGATCTCTCGGCTGCCGGGGAGCTGTTTTTT
CDR3aa: CASSPLDLSAAGELFF
len: 16
abundance: few
v_gene: TRBV18
d_gene: NA
j_gene: TRBJ2-2

CDR3nt: TGTGCCAGCAGTTACTCGATGTTCGGAACCTACGAGCAGTACTTC
CDR3aa: CASSYSMFGTYEQYF
len: 15
abundance: many
v_gene: TRBV6-5
d_gene: NA
j_gene: TRBJ2-7